The rows below give T cell receptor beta chains drawn from one sample of a study of T cell responses to AZD1222 COVID-19 vaccine. The method was immunoSEQ multiplex PCR; TCRdb's version includes in-frame clones alone and lacks a portion of them. This repertoire shows 80,000 to 95,000 clones, 90% found once; its top ten account for 5% to 6%. The specimen comprised peripheral blood, sampled 28 days after the second AZD1222 dose. Every receptor here comes from an adult who received the AZD1222 COVID-19 vaccine. The CDR3 runs from the conserved cysteine through the conserved F or W. Fields, in order: clone size, J gene, V gene, CDR3 length, D gene, CDR3 protein, CDR3 DNA. A D gene is named only where the DNA matches it firmly. Clone sizes are given selectively: once, few, many, or a class where the clone is expanded.

clone_size: once; j_call: TRBJ2-3; v_call: TRBV3-1/TRBV3-2; cdr3_length: 16; d_call: -; cdr3_aa: CASSQGGLASTDTQYF; cdr3_nt: TGTGCCAGCAGCCAAGGCGGGCTGGCGAGCACAGATACGCAGTATTTT
clone_size: -; j_call: TRBJ2-1; v_call: TRBV18; cdr3_length: 12; d_call: -; cdr3_aa: CASSPSVYEQFF; cdr3_nt: TGTGCCAGCTCACCCTCTGTGTATGAGCAGTTCTTC
clone_size: -; j_call: TRBJ1-4; v_call: TRBV5-8; cdr3_length: 15; d_call: TRBD1; cdr3_aa: CASSGRTGSNEKLFF; cdr3_nt: TGTGCCAGCAGCGGTCGGACAGGTTCTAATGAAAAACTGTTTTTT
clone_size: -; j_call: TRBJ1-2; v_call: TRBV3-1/TRBV3-2; cdr3_length: 14; d_call: -; cdr3_aa: CASSQDTGHYGYTF; cdr3_nt: TGTGCCAGCAGCCAAGATACAGGGCACTATGGCTACACCTTC
clone_size: once; j_call: TRBJ1-5; v_call: TRBV5-1; cdr3_length: 14; d_call: -; cdr3_aa: CASSLDSPGQPQHF; cdr3_nt: TGCGCCAGCAGCTTGGACAGTCCGGGGCAGCCCCAGCATTTT
clone_size: once; j_call: TRBJ1-2; v_call: TRBV2; cdr3_length: 13; d_call: -; cdr3_aa: CASSEDRDYGYTF; cdr3_nt: TGTGCCAGCAGTGAAGACAGGGATTATGGCTACACCTTC
clone_size: -; j_call: TRBJ1-6; v_call: TRBV15; cdr3_length: 13; d_call: -; cdr3_aa: CATSRLYNSPLHF; cdr3_nt: TGTGCCACCAGCAGGCTCTATAATTCACCCCTCCACTTT
clone_size: -; j_call: TRBJ2-1; v_call: TRBV5-4; cdr3_length: 15; d_call: TRBD2; cdr3_aa: CASSLTSGSYNEQFF; cdr3_nt: TGTGCCAGCAGCTTGACTAGCGGCTCCTACAATGAGCAGTTCTTC
clone_size: -; j_call: TRBJ1-1; v_call: TRBV28; cdr3_length: 15; d_call: -; cdr3_aa: CASSRGRGMNTEAFF; cdr3_nt: TGTGCCAGCAGCCGCGGACGGGGAATGAACACTGAAGCTTTCTTT
clone_size: -; j_call: TRBJ1-1; v_call: TRBV14; cdr3_length: 15; d_call: -; cdr3_aa: CASSKIIPELTEAFF; cdr3_nt: TGTGCCAGCAGCAAAATTATCCCCGAGCTCACTGAAGCTTTCTTT
clone_size: -; j_call: TRBJ2-7; v_call: TRBV24-1; cdr3_length: 17; d_call: -; cdr3_aa: CATSEGPMGLSPYEQYF; cdr3_nt: TGTGCCACCAGTGAGGGTCCAATGGGCCTAAGCCCCTACGAGCAGTACTTC
clone_size: -; j_call: TRBJ2-7; v_call: TRBV6-5; cdr3_length: 14; d_call: TRBD1; cdr3_aa: CASRPPTGGREQYF; cdr3_nt: TGTGCCAGCAGACCTCCGACAGGGGGTAGGGAGCAGTACTTC
clone_size: medium-sized; j_call: TRBJ2-7; v_call: TRBV27; cdr3_length: 17; d_call: TRBD2; cdr3_aa: CASSFLQTSGGAYEQYF; cdr3_nt: TGTGCCAGCAGTTTCCTCCAGACTAGCGGGGGGGCCTACGAGCAGTACTTC
clone_size: -; j_call: TRBJ1-2; v_call: TRBV7-3; cdr3_length: 13; d_call: TRBD1; cdr3_aa: CASSMTGDGGYTF; cdr3_nt: TGTGCCAGCAGCATGACAGGGGATGGAGGCTACACCTTC
clone_size: -; j_call: TRBJ1-3; v_call: TRBV20-1; cdr3_length: 17; d_call: TRBD1; cdr3_aa: CSASWTGGSLTGNTIYF; cdr3_nt: TGCAGTGCTAGTTGGACAGGGGGCAGTTTAACTGGAAACACCATATATTTT
clone_size: -; j_call: TRBJ1-5; v_call: TRBV30; cdr3_length: 15; d_call: -; cdr3_aa: CAWSSPGYSNQPQHF; cdr3_nt: TGTGCCTGGAGTTCCCCAGGTTATAGCAATCAGCCCCAGCATTTT
clone_size: few; j_call: TRBJ1-6; v_call: TRBV18; cdr3_length: 14; d_call: TRBD1; cdr3_aa: CASSRTGENSPLHF; cdr3_nt: TGTGCCAGCTCTCGGACAGGGGAAAATTCACCCCTCCACTTT
clone_size: -; j_call: TRBJ1-1; v_call: TRBV19; cdr3_length: 15; d_call: TRBD1; cdr3_aa: CASKDRVLPNTEAFF; cdr3_nt: TGTGCCAGCAAGGACAGGGTCTTACCGAACACTGAAGCTTTCTTT
clone_size: once; j_call: TRBJ2-7; v_call: TRBV10-3; cdr3_length: 14; d_call: TRBD1; cdr3_aa: CAIASGQGPYEQYF; cdr3_nt: TGTGCCATCGCGAGCGGACAGGGGCCCTACGAGCAGTACTTC
clone_size: -; j_call: TRBJ2-7; v_call: TRBV4-2; cdr3_length: 15; d_call: -; cdr3_aa: CASSQPGRGDNEQYF; cdr3_nt: TGTGCCAGCAGCCAACCAGGCCGGGGAGACAACGAGCAGTACTTC
clone_size: -; j_call: TRBJ1-2; v_call: TRBV6-5; cdr3_length: 15; d_call: -; cdr3_aa: CASSYNLEAVGGYTF; cdr3_nt: TGTGCCAGCAGTTACAATCTGGAGGCAGTTGGTGGCTACACCTTC
clone_size: few; j_call: TRBJ1-5; v_call: TRBV4-3; cdr3_length: 20; d_call: -; cdr3_aa: CASSQDFLQGRSGSGQPQHF; cdr3_nt: TGCGCCAGCAGCCAAGATTTTTTACAAGGGCGATCAGGGTCGGGGCAGCCCCAGCATTTT
clone_size: -; j_call: TRBJ2-5; v_call: TRBV10-3; cdr3_length: 12; d_call: -; cdr3_aa: CAIRQGTETQYF; cdr3_nt: TGTGCCATCAGACAGGGAACGGAGACCCAGTACTTC
clone_size: -; j_call: TRBJ1-2; v_call: TRBV9; cdr3_length: 15; d_call: TRBD1; cdr3_aa: CASGRTGVPSYGYTF; cdr3_nt: TGTGCCAGCGGCCGGACAGGGGTCCCATCCTATGGCTACACCTTC
clone_size: -; j_call: TRBJ2-5; v_call: TRBV5-1; cdr3_length: 16; d_call: TRBD2; cdr3_aa: CASSLGPSGGAETQYF; cdr3_nt: TGCGCCAGCAGCTTGGGGCCTAGCGGGGGGGCCGAGACCCAGTACTTC
clone_size: -; j_call: TRBJ1-1; v_call: TRBV7-8; cdr3_length: 16; d_call: -; cdr3_aa: CASSLGPGGGDTEAFF; cdr3_nt: TGTGCCAGCAGCCTAGGACCCGGGGGCGGCGACACTGAAGCTTTCTTT
clone_size: -; j_call: TRBJ2-7; v_call: TRBV27; cdr3_length: 12; d_call: -; cdr3_aa: CASSSPPYEQYF; cdr3_nt: TGTGCCAGCAGTTCCCCCCCCTACGAGCAGTACTTC
clone_size: once; j_call: TRBJ2-3; v_call: TRBV28; cdr3_length: 16; d_call: TRBD2; cdr3_aa: CASSFSRTSGVDTQYF; cdr3_nt: TGTGCCAGCAGTTTCTCCCGGACTAGCGGGGTAGATACGCAGTATTTT
clone_size: -; j_call: TRBJ2-6; v_call: TRBV5-1; cdr3_length: 14; d_call: -; cdr3_aa: CASSRVSGANVLTF; cdr3_nt: TGCGCCAGCAGCCGGGTCTCTGGGGCCAACGTCCTGACTTTC
clone_size: -; j_call: TRBJ1-6; v_call: TRBV6-5; cdr3_length: 14; d_call: -; cdr3_aa: CASSWGTENSPLHF; cdr3_nt: TGTGCCAGCAGCTGGGGGACGGAAAATTCACCCCTCCACTTT
clone_size: -; j_call: TRBJ1-5; v_call: TRBV19; cdr3_length: 15; d_call: -; cdr3_aa: CASSIDRGVAQPQHF; cdr3_nt: TGTGCCAGTAGTATAGACAGGGGTGTTGCGCAGCCCCAGCATTTT
clone_size: -; j_call: TRBJ2-3; v_call: TRBV28; cdr3_length: 13; d_call: -; cdr3_aa: CASSLPSTDTQYF; cdr3_nt: TGTGCCAGCAGTTTACCCAGCACAGATACGCAGTATTTT
clone_size: -; j_call: TRBJ2-7; v_call: TRBV11-1; cdr3_length: 16; d_call: -; cdr3_aa: CASSPRGQGRTYEQYF; cdr3_nt: TGTGCCAGCAGCCCGAGGGGCCAGGGACGGACCTACGAGCAGTACTTC
clone_size: -; j_call: TRBJ2-1; v_call: TRBV6-5; cdr3_length: 15; d_call: TRBD2; cdr3_aa: CASSSSGGSYNEQFF; cdr3_nt: TGTGCCAGCAGTAGTAGCGGGGGGAGTTACAATGAGCAGTTCTTC
clone_size: -; j_call: TRBJ1-1; v_call: TRBV5-4; cdr3_length: 15; d_call: TRBD1; cdr3_aa: CASSLGTGIRTEAFF; cdr3_nt: TGTGCCAGCAGCTTGGGGACAGGGATACGCACTGAAGCTTTCTTT
clone_size: -; j_call: TRBJ2-1; v_call: TRBV2; cdr3_length: 14; d_call: TRBD2; cdr3_aa: CASRGGTVYNEQFF; cdr3_nt: TGTGCCAGCAGGGGGGGGACGGTATACAATGAGCAGTTCTTC
clone_size: -; j_call: TRBJ2-5; v_call: TRBV6-5; cdr3_length: 16; d_call: -; cdr3_aa: CASSYSSWGIQETQYF; cdr3_nt: TGTGCCAGCAGTTACTCCAGTTGGGGAATTCAAGAGACCCAGTACTTC
clone_size: once; j_call: TRBJ1-4; v_call: TRBV10-3; cdr3_length: 15; d_call: -; cdr3_aa: CAISGDPSRGEKLFF; cdr3_nt: TGTGCCATCAGTGGGGACCCGTCTCGGGGTGAAAAACTGTTTTTT
clone_size: -; j_call: TRBJ2-2; v_call: TRBV7-3; cdr3_length: 14; d_call: -; cdr3_aa: CASSSYGGAGELFF; cdr3_nt: TGTGCCAGCAGCTCCTACGGGGGTGCCGGGGAGCTGTTTTTT
clone_size: once; j_call: TRBJ1-5; v_call: TRBV7-8; cdr3_length: 14; d_call: -; cdr3_aa: CASSLWTEDQPQHF; cdr3_nt: TGTGCCAGCAGCCTCTGGACTGAGGATCAGCCCCAGCATTTT
clone_size: few; j_call: TRBJ2-3; v_call: TRBV10-3; cdr3_length: 13; d_call: -; cdr3_aa: CAISEGTPDTQYF; cdr3_nt: TGTGCCATCAGTGAGGGGACCCCAGATACGCAGTATTTT
clone_size: -; j_call: TRBJ1-1; v_call: TRBV5-5; cdr3_length: 14; d_call: -; cdr3_aa: CASSQQGRDTEAFF; cdr3_nt: TGTGCCAGCAGCCAACAGGGCAGGGACACTGAAGCTTTCTTT